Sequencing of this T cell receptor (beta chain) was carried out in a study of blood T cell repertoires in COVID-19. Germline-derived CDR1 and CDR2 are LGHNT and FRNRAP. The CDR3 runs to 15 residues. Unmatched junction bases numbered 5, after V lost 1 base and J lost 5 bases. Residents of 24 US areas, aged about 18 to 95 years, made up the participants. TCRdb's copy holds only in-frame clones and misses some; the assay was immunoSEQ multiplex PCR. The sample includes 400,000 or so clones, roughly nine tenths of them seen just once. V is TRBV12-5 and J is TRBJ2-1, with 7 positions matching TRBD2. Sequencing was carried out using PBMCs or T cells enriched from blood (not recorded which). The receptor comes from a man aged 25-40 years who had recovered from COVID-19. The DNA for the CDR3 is TGTGCTAGTGGTTTGGGGGTAGCGGGCCACAATGAGCAGTTCTTC. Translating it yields CASGLGVAGHNEQFF. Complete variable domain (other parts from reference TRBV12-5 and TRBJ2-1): DARVTQTPRHKVTEMGQEVTMRCQPILGHNTVFWYRQTMMQGLELLAYFRNRAPLDDSGMPKDRFSAEMPDATLATLKIQPSEPRDSAVYFCASGLGVAGHNEQFFGPGTRLTVL.